One sample yielded the 10 T cell receptor beta chains listed below, sequenced in a study of blood T cell repertoires in COVID-19. This table comes from immunoSEQ multiplex PCR, and its TCRdb copy is limited to in-frame clones, with some not included. The sample records roughly 370,000 clones, approximately 87% being singletons. Material for sequencing was PBMCs or T cells enriched from blood (not recorded which). The source of these receptors is a woman aged 45-65 years who had recovered from COVID-19.

The CDR3 reads CAISGTITEAFF. Written as DNA, the CDR3 is TGTGCCATCAGTGGGACAATCACTGAAGCTTTCTTT. The gene calls are TRBV10-3 and TRBJ1-1, with D possibly matching TRBD1 (5 bases). From germline, CDR1 is ENHRY and CDR2 SYGVKD. The CDR3 runs to 12 residues. Trimming stripped 4 bases from V and 4 bases from J, with 7 bases between.

This clone appeared once. This chain uses TRBV25-1 with TRBJ2-7, with 7 bases lining up with TRBD1. The CDR3 consists of 12 residues. The ends lost 7 bases at V and 3 bases at J; junction bases unmatched: 3. CDR1 MGHDK and CDR2 SYGVNS come from the germline V gene. CDR3 nucleotides: TGTGCCAGCATCGGGACAGACTACGAGCAGTACTTC. Translated, it gives CASIGTDYEQYF.

The chain has TRBV13 and TRBJ2-7, with D tentatively TRBD1 (5 bases). Germline assignment: CDR1 PRHDT and CDR2 FYEKMQ (reference sequence). CDR3 length: 15 residues. The V end was cut by 5 bases, the J end by 4 bases, with 18 bases between. CDR3 DNA sequence: TGTGCCAGCAGCAGTGAAGATCAGGGCGAGTACGAGCAGTACTTC. Protein sequence: CASSSEDQGEYEQYF.

The chain recombines TRBV5-1 with TRBJ1-2, with a possible D match to TRBD1 (6 bases). V shed 3 bases and J shed 6 bases, with 12 bases lying between them. Germline V gene sequence: CDR1 SGHRS, CDR2 YFSETQ. The CDR3 extends over 13 amino acids. The DNA for the CDR3 is TGCGCCAGCAGCTACTCGACAGGAAATGGCTACACCTTC. Translated: CASSYSTGNGYTF.

The chain employs TRBV5-1 and TRBJ1-3; maybe TRBD1 (5 bases). CDR1 and CDR2 (germline): SGHRS, YFSETQ. V shed 4 bases and J shed 0 bases, with 11 bases lying between them. The CDR3 totals 15 residues. CDR3 residues: CASSPQAYSGNTIYF. The CDR3 DNA follows: TGCGCCAGCAGCCCACAGGCCTACTCTGGAAACACCATATATTTT.

V gene TRBV6-5 combines with J gene TRBJ1-5; the D is unclear. Germline V gene lookup returns CDR1 MNHEY and CDR2 SVGAGI. CDR3 length equals 13 residues. V dropped 5 bases and J dropped 0 bases, with 5 bases sitting between them. In nucleotides, the CDR3 is TGTGCCAGCAGTCAGATTAGCAATCAGCCCCAGCATTTT. It encodes CASSQISNQPQHF.

The CDR3 DNA is TGTGCCAGCAAGGGGGACAGGGGGAACAATGAGCAGTTCTTC. Translated, it gives CASKGDRGNNEQFF. The V call is TRBV7-2, the J call TRBJ2-1; 11 nucleotides align to TRBD1. The ends lost 7 bases at V and 5 bases at J; junction bases unmatched: 4. CDR1 is SGHTA, CDR2 FQGNSA, per germline. This CDR3 spans 14 amino acids.

V and J are TRBV28 and TRBJ1-2; a weak D match, TRBD1 (5 bases). V gave up 3 bases and J gave up 2 bases, with 7 bases separating them. In germline, CDR1 is MDHEN, CDR2 SYDVKM. The CDR3 consists of 13 residues. CDR3 amino acids: CASSLGPNYGYTF. The CDR3 region has the DNA TGTGCCAGCAGTTTGGGGCCGAACTATGGCTACACCTTC.

This clone was picked up a small number of times. This chain joins TRBV7-6 and TRBJ2-7; 9 nucleotides line up with TRBD1. The CDR3 sequence is 16 residues long. Germline lookup yields CDR1 SGHVS and CDR2 FNYEAQ. The trim removed 4 bases at V and 5 bases at J, leaving 12 bases unmatched. The CDR3 DNA is TGTGCCAGCAGCTCCGTTACGGACAGGGGACGGGACGAGCAGTACTTC. It specifies CASSSVTDRGRDEQYF.

Only a few counts were recorded for this clone. This chain links TRBV7-8 with TRBJ2-2; possible D gene TRBD1, 6 bases. The V gene's germline CDR1 is SGHVS and CDR2 FQNEAQ. CDR3 length: 13 residues. Trimming left V 3 bases short and J 4 bases short, with 6 bases between. As DNA, the CDR3 is TGTGCCAGCAGCTTCAGGGGCACCGGGGAGCTGTTTTTT. Encoded protein: CASSFRGTGELFF.